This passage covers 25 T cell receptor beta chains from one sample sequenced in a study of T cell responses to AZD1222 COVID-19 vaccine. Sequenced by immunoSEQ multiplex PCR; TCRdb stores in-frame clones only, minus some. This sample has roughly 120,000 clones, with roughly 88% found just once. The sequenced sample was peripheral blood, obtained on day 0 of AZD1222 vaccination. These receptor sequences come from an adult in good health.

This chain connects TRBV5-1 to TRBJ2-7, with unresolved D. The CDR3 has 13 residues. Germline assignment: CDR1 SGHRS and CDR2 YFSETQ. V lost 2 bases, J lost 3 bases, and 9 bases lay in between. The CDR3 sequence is CASSFDGLYEQYF. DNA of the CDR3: TGCGCCAGCAGCTTTGACGGCCTCTACGAGCAGTACTTC.

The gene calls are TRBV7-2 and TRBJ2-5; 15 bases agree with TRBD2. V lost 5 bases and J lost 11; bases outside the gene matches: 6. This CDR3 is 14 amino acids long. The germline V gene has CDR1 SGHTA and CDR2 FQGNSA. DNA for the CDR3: TGTGCCAGCAGCCTTCGGACTAGCGGGGGGGAGCAGTACTTC. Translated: CASSLRTSGGEQYF.

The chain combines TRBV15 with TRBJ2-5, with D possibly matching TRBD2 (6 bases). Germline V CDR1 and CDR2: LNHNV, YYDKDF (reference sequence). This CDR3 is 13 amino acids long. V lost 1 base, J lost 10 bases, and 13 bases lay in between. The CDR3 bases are TGTGCCACCAGCAGAGTGAGGGGAGGAGGCCAGTACTTC. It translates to CATSRVRGGGQYF. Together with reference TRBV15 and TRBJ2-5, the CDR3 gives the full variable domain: DAMVIQNPRYQVTQFGKPVTLSCSQTLNHNVMYWYQQKSSQAPKLLFHYYDKDFNNEADTPDNFQSRRPNTSFCFLDIRSPGLGDTAMYLCATSRVRGGGQYFGPGTRLLVL.

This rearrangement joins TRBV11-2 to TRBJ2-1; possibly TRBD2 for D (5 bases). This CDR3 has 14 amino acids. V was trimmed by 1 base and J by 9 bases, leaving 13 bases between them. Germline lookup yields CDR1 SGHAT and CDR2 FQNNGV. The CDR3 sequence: CASSLAYDGGEQFF. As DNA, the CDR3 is TGTGCCAGCAGCTTAGCCTACGATGGAGGTGAGCAGTTCTTC.

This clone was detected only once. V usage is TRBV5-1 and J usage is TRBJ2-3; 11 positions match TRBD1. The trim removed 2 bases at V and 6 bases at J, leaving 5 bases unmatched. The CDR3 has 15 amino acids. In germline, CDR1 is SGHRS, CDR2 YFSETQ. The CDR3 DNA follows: TGCGCCAGCAGCTTCGAGGGACAGGGGGTGGATACGCAGTATTTT. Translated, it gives CASSFEGQGVDTQYF. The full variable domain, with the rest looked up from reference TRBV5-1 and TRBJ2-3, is KAGVTQTPRYLIKTRGQQVTLSCSPISGHRSVSWYQQTPGQGLQFLFEYFSETQRNKGNFPGRFSGRQFSNSRSEMNVSTLELGDSALYLCASSFEGQGVDTQYFGPGTRLTVL.

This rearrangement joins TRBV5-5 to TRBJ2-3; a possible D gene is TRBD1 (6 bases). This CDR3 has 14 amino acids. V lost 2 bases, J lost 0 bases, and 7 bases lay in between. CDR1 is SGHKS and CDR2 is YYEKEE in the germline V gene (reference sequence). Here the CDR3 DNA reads TGTGCCAGCAGCTTCGGACAGAGCACAGATACGCAGTATTTT. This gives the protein CASSFGQSTDTQYF.

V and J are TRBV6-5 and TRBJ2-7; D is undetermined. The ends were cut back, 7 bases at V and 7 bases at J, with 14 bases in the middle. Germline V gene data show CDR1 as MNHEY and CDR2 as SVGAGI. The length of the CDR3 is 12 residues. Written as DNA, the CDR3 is TGTGCCAGCACAGTGGCGGCTAAAGAGCAGTACTTC. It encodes CASTVAAKEQYF.

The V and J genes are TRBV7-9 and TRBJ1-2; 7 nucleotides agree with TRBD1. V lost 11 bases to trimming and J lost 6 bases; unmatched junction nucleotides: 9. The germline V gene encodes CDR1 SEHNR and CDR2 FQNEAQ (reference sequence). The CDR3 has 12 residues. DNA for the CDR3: TGTGCCGTCAGGGGGGGCCTTGATGGCTACACCTTC. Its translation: CAVRGGLDGYTF.

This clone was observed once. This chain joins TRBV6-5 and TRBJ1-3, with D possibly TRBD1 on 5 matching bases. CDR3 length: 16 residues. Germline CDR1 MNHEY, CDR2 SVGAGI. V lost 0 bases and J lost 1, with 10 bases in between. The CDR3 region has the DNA TGTGCCAGCAGTTACTCGAGTGGGGGTTCTGGAAACACCATATATTTT. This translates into CASSYSSGGSGNTIYF.

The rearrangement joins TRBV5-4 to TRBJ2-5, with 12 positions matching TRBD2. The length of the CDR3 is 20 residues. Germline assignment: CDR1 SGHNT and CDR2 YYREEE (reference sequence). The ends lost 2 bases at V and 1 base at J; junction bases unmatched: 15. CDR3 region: CASSFSPLTGLAGSQETQYF. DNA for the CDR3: TGTGCCAGCAGCTTCTCTCCGTTGACGGGACTAGCGGGCTCCCAAGAGACCCAGTACTTC.

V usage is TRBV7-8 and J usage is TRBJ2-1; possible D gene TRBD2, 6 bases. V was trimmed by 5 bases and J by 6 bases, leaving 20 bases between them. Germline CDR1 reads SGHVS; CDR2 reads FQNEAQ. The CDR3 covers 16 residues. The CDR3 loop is CASSPRSGLGGNEQFF. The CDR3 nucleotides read TGTGCCAGCAGCCCCAGATCAGGGTTGGGGGGCAATGAGCAGTTCTTC.

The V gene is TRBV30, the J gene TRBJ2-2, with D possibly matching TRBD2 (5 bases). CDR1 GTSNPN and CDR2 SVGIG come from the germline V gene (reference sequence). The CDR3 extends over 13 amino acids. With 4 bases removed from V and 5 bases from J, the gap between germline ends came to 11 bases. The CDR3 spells CAWTSHWTGELFF. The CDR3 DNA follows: TGTGCCTGGACTAGCCACTGGACCGGGGAGCTGTTTTTT. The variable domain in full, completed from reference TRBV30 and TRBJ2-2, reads SQTIHQWPATLVQPVGSPLSLECTVEGTSNPNLYWYRQAAGRGLQLLFYSVGIGQISSEVPQNLSASRPQDRQFILSSKKLLLSDSGFYLCAWTSHWTGELFFGEGSRLTVL.

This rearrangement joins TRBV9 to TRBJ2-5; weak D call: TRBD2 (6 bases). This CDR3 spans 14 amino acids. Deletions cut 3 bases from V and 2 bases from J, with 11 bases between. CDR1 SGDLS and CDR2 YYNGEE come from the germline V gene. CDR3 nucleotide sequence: TGTGCCAGCAGCGCCCGGGACTTACAAGAGACCCAGTACTTC. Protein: CASSARDLQETQYF. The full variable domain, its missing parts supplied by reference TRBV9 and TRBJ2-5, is DSGVTQTPKHLITATGQRVTLRCSPRSGDLSVYWYQQSLDQGLQFLIQYYNGEERAKGNILERFSAQQFPDLHSELNLSSLELGDSALYFCASSARDLQETQYFGPGTRLLVL.

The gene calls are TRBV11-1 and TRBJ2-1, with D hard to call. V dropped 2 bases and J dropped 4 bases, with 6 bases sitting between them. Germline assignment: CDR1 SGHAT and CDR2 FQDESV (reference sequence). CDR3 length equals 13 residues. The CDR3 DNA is TGTGCCAGCAGCTTAAGCCAGTACAATGAGCAGTTCTTC. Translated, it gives CASSLSQYNEQFF.

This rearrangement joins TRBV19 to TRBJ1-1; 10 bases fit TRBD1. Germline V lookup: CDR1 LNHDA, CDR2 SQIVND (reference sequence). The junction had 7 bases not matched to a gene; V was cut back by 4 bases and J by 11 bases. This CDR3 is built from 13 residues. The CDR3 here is CASSSGTGVRAFF. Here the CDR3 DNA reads TGTGCCAGTAGTAGCGGGACAGGGGTCCGCGCTTTCTTT.

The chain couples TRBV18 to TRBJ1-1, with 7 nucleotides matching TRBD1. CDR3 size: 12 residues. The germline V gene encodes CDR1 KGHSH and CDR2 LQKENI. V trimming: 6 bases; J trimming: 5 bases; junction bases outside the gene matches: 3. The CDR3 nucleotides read TGTGCCAGCTCGTCGACAGGGACTGAAGCTTTCTTT. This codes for CASSSTGTEAFF.

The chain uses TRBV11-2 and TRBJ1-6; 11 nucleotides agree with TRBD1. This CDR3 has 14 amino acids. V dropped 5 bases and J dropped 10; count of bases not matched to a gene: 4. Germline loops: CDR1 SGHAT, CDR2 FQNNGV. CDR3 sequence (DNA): TGTGCCAGCAGCCCGGACAGGGGGCGGTCACCCCTCCACTTT. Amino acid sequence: CASSPDRGRSPLHF. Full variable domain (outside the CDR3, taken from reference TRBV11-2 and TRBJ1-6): EAGVAQSPRYKIIEKRQSVAFWCNPISGHATLYWYQQILGQGPKLLIQFQNNGVVDDSQLPKDRFSAERLKGVDSTLKIQPAKLEDSAVYLCASSPDRGRSPLHFGNGTRLTVT.

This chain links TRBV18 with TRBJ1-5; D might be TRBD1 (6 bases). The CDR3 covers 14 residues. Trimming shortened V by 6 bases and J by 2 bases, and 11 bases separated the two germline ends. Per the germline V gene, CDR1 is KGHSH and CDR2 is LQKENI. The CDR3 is CASSSGAGNQPQHF. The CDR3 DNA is TGTGCCAGCTCTTCGGGGGCTGGCAATCAGCCCCAGCATTTT.

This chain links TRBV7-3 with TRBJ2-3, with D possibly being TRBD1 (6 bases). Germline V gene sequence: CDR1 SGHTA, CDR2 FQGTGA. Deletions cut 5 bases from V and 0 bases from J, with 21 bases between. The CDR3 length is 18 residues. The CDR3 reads CASSRRMRGTSSTDTQYF. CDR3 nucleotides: TGTGCCAGCAGCCGTCGGATGAGGGGGACATCTAGCACAGATACGCAGTATTTT.

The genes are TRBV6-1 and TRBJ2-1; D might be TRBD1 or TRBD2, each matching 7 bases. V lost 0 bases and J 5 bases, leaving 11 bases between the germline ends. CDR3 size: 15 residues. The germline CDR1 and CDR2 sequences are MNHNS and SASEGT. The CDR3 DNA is TGTGCCAGCAGTGAAGCGGGGAGGGGGCACAATGAGCAGTTCTTC. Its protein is CASSEAGRGHNEQFF.

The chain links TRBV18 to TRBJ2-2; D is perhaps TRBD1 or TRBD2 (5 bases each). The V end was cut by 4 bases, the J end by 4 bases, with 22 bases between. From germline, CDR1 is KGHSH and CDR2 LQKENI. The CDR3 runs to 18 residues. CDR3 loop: CASSRQPTGTRGTGELFF. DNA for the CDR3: TGTGCCAGCTCACGCCAGCCCACCGGGACGAGGGGCACCGGGGAGCTGTTTTTT.

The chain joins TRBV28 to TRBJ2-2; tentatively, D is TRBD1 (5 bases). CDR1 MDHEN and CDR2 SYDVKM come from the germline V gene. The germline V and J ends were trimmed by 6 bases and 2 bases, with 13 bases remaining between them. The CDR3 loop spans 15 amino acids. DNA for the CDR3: TGTGCCAGCAGCCCTCAGGGTCCAAACACCGGGGAGCTGTTTTTT. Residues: CASSPQGPNTGELFF.

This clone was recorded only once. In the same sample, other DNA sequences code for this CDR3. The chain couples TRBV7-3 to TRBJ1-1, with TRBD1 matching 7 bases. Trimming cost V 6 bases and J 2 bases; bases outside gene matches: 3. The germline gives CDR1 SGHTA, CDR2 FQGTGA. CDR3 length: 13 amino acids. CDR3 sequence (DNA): TGTGCCAGCAGTAGACAGGGAAACACTGAAGCTTTCTTT. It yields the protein CASSRQGNTEAFF.

In DNA, the CDR3 is TGTGCCTGGAGCGCCGGGACAGTACAGCCCCAGCATTTT. This sequence encodes CAWSAGTVQPQHF. The rearrangement joins TRBV30 to TRBJ1-5; 7 bases agree with TRBD1. Germline loops: CDR1 GTSNPN, CDR2 SVGIG (reference sequence). The CDR3 is made up of 13 amino acids. V was clipped by 3 bases and J by 7 bases; unmatched bases: 6.

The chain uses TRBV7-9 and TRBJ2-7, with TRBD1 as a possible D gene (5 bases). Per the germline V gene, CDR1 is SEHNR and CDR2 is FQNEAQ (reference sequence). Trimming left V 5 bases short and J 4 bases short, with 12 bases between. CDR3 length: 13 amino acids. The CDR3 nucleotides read TGTGCCAGCAGCCCCAGGGTGCGTTACGAGCAGTACTTC. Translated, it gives CASSPRVRYEQYF.